The rows below give T cell receptor beta chains drawn from one sample of a study of blood T cell repertoires in COVID-19. The protocol was immunoSEQ multiplex PCR, while the TCRdb copy is restricted to in-frame clones and leaves out a portion. The sample yields around 170,000 clones, about 86% seen once. Source material: peripheral blood. These receptors originate from a man aged 45-65 years with active or convalescent COVID-19. Each CDR3 is given with its conserved first and last residue. A D gene is named only where the DNA matches it firmly. The size entry is marked missing in some rows and otherwise reads once, few, many or a size class.

cdr3_nt: TGTGCCTGGAGTCTAAAGGGGCAGGGTAGCAATCAGCCCCAGCATTTT; cdr3_aa: CAWSLKGQGSNQPQHF; v_call: TRBV30; d_call: -; j_call: TRBJ1-5; clone_size: -
cdr3_nt: TGTGCCAGTAGTTGGGGACTAGCGGGGGGCTCTGATACGCAGTATTTT; cdr3_aa: CASSWGLAGGSDTQYF; v_call: TRBV19; d_call: TRBD2; j_call: TRBJ2-3; clone_size: few
cdr3_nt: TGTGCCAGCAGTTTATTGTTAGGGGCGAACACTGAAGCTTTCTTT; cdr3_aa: CASSLLLGANTEAFF; v_call: TRBV27; d_call: -; j_call: TRBJ1-1; clone_size: -
cdr3_nt: TGTGCCAGCAGCCAGGAAGGACAGGGAAGAAGGGAGTACTTC; cdr3_aa: CASSQEGQGRREYF; v_call: TRBV4-2; d_call: TRBD1; j_call: TRBJ2-7; clone_size: -
cdr3_nt: TGTGCCAGCAGTCACGGACAGGTAGGCAATCAGCCCCAGCATTTT; cdr3_aa: CASSHGQVGNQPQHF; v_call: TRBV6-5; d_call: TRBD1; j_call: TRBJ1-5; clone_size: few
cdr3_nt: TGCGCCAGCAGTCAATTTAGCGCTCTAGGGAGAGTTAACTATGGCTACACCTTC; cdr3_aa: CASSQFSALGRVNYGYTF; v_call: TRBV23-1; d_call: -; j_call: TRBJ1-2; clone_size: once
cdr3_nt: TGTGCCAGCAGCTTAGGGACAGGGCCTGGAAACACCATATATTTT; cdr3_aa: CASSLGTGPGNTIYF; v_call: TRBV7-2; d_call: TRBD1; j_call: TRBJ1-3; clone_size: -
cdr3_nt: TGTGCCAGCAGTCAAAACAGGGATTCACCCCTCCACTTT; cdr3_aa: CASSQNRDSPLHF; v_call: TRBV6-5; d_call: -; j_call: TRBJ1-6; clone_size: -
cdr3_nt: TGTGCCAGCAGTTACTCGAGGTTGGGAGAGACCCAGTACTTC; cdr3_aa: CASSYSRLGETQYF; v_call: TRBV6-5; d_call: -; j_call: TRBJ2-5; clone_size: -
cdr3_nt: TGTGCCAGCAGCTTAGTGACAGGGAGGGAGCAGTACTTC; cdr3_aa: CASSLVTGREQYF; v_call: TRBV11-2; d_call: -; j_call: TRBJ2-7; clone_size: -
cdr3_nt: TGTGCCAGCAATCCCTCCAGTAGGCGGGGCACAGATACGCAGTATTTT; cdr3_aa: CASNPSSRRGTDTQYF; v_call: TRBV7-9; d_call: -; j_call: TRBJ2-3; clone_size: -
cdr3_nt: TGCGCCAGCAGTGAGTCGACTAGCGGGAGTTATCGGAGAGTTAATGAGCAGTTCTTC; cdr3_aa: CASSESTSGSYRRVNEQFF; v_call: TRBV10-2; d_call: TRBD2; j_call: TRBJ2-1; clone_size: -
cdr3_nt: TGTGCCAGCAGCCAGAGGAACACTGAAGCTTTCTTT; cdr3_aa: CASSQRNTEAFF; v_call: TRBV3-1/TRBV3-2; d_call: -; j_call: TRBJ1-1; clone_size: -
cdr3_nt: TGTGCCAGTAGTGGGACAGGGGGCGGGGGATTGCAGTACTTC; cdr3_aa: CASSGTGGGGLQYF; v_call: TRBV19; d_call: TRBD1; j_call: TRBJ2-7; clone_size: few
cdr3_nt: TGTGCCAGTAGTCTAACCAGCAGGGTAATTGAGCCCCAGCATTTT; cdr3_aa: CASSLTSRVIEPQHF; v_call: TRBV19; d_call: -; j_call: TRBJ1-5; clone_size: -
cdr3_nt: TGTGCCAGTAGTATGGACAGGGGGGGCGACGATGGCTACACCTTC; cdr3_aa: CASSMDRGGDDGYTF; v_call: TRBV19; d_call: TRBD1; j_call: TRBJ1-2; clone_size: -
cdr3_nt: TGTGCCAGTAGTATAAGCGGGGCAGGGAGAGGCTACACCTTC; cdr3_aa: CASSISGAGRGYTF; v_call: TRBV19; d_call: -; j_call: TRBJ1-2; clone_size: -
cdr3_nt: TGTGCCAGCAGCTTAGAGAGCCGGGGAGGTTCACCCCTCCACTTT; cdr3_aa: CASSLESRGGSPLHF; v_call: TRBV7-3; d_call: -; j_call: TRBJ1-6; clone_size: -
cdr3_nt: TGTGCCAGCAGCGGCCGGGGGAACTATGGCTACACCTTC; cdr3_aa: CASSGRGNYGYTF; v_call: TRBV11-1; d_call: -; j_call: TRBJ1-2; clone_size: once
cdr3_nt: TGTGCCAGCAGTGTTTCGGGACAGGGAATTGAGTATCAGCCCCAGCATTTT; cdr3_aa: CASSVSGQGIEYQPQHF; v_call: TRBV2; d_call: TRBD1; j_call: TRBJ1-5; clone_size: -
cdr3_nt: TGCGCCAGCAGCCCGGGACAGGGTCCCTCCTACGAGCAGTACTTC; cdr3_aa: CASSPGQGPSYEQYF; v_call: TRBV5-1; d_call: TRBD1; j_call: TRBJ2-7; clone_size: -
cdr3_nt: TGTGCCAGCAGCCGGGGTGGAAACACCATATATTTT; cdr3_aa: CASSRGGNTIYF; v_call: TRBV11-2; d_call: -; j_call: TRBJ1-3; clone_size: -
cdr3_nt: TGTGCCAGCAGTTACGAGGTATCCAATGAGCAGTTCTTC; cdr3_aa: CASSYEVSNEQFF; v_call: TRBV6-5; d_call: -; j_call: TRBJ2-1; clone_size: -
cdr3_nt: TGTGCCAGCAGCCAAGAAGTAAGCGGGGGGGCGACCGGGGAGCTGTTTTTT; cdr3_aa: CASSQEVSGGATGELFF; v_call: TRBV3-1/TRBV3-2; d_call: TRBD2; j_call: TRBJ2-2; clone_size: -
cdr3_nt: TGTGCCAGCAGTTATCTGGCCAGACAACAAGAGACCCAGTACTTC; cdr3_aa: CASSYLARQQETQYF; v_call: TRBV6-5; d_call: -; j_call: TRBJ2-5; clone_size: -
cdr3_nt: TGTGCCAGCACCCGGCTCTTTGAGGAACAGCCCCAGCATTTT; cdr3_aa: CASTRLFEEQPQHF; v_call: TRBV21-1; d_call: -; j_call: TRBJ1-5; clone_size: few
cdr3_nt: TGTGCCACCAGTGATTTTAGGGGCGACGGGGCCAACGTCCTGACTTTC; cdr3_aa: CATSDFRGDGANVLTF; v_call: TRBV24-1; d_call: -; j_call: TRBJ2-6; clone_size: -
cdr3_nt: TGTGCCAGCAGTTTGGCGGCACAGGGGGTGTACGAGCAGTACTTC; cdr3_aa: CASSLAAQGVYEQYF; v_call: TRBV6-2/TRBV6-3; d_call: TRBD1; j_call: TRBJ2-7; clone_size: few